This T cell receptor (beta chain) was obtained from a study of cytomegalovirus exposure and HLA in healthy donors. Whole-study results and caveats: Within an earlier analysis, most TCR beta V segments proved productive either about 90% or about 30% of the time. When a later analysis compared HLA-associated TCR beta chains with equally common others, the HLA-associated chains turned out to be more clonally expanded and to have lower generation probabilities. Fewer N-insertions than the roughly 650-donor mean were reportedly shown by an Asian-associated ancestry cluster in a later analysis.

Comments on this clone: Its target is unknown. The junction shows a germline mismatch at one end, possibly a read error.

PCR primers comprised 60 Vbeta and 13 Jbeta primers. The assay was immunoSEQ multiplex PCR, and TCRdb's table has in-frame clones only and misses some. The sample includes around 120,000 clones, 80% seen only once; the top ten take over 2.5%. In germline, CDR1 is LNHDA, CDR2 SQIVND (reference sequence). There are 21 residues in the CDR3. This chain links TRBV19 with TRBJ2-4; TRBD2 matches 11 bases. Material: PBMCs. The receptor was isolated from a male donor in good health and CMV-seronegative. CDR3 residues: CASSTSYMTSGNQLDKNSQYF. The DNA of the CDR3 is TGTGCCAGTAGTACCTCCTATATGACTAGCGGGAACCAGTTGGACAAAAACAGTCAGTACTTC.